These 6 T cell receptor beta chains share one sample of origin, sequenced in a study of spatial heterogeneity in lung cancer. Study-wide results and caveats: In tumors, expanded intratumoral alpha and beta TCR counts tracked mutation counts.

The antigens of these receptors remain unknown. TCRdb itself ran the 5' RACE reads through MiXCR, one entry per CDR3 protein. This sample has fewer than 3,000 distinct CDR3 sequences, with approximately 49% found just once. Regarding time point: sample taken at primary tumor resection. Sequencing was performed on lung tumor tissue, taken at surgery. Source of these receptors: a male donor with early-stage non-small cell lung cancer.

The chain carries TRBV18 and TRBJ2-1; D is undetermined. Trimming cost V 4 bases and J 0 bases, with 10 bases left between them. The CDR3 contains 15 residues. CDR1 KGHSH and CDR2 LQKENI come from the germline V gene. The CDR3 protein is CASSLPTDSYNEQFF. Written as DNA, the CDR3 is TGTGCCAGCTCACTTCCTACAGACTCCTACAATGAGCAGTTCTTC. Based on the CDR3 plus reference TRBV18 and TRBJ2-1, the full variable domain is NAGVMQNPRHLVRRRGQEARLRCSPMKGHSHVYWYRQLPEEGLKFMVYLQKENIIDESGMPKERFSAEFPKEGPSILRIQQVVRGDSAAYFCASSLPTDSYNEQFFGPGTRLTVL.

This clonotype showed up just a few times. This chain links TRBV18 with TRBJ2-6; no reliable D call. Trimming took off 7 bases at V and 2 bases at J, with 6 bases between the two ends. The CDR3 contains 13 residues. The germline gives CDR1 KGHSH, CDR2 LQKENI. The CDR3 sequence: CASFWTGANVLTF. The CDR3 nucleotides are TGTGCCAGCTTTTGGACTGGGGCCAACGTCCTGACTTTC.

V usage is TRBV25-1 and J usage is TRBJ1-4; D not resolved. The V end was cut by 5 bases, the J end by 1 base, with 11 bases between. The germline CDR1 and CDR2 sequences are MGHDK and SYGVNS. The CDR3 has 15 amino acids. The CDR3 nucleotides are TGTGCCAGCAGTCCCATGGTGGGAACTAATGAAAAACTGTTTTTT. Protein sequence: CASSPMVGTNEKLFF.

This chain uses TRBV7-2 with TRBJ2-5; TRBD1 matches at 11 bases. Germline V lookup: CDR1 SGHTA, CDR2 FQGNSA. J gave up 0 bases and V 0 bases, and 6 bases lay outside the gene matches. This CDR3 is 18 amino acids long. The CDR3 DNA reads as TGTGCCAGCAGCTTAGCCCCGGGACAGGGGGAAAACCAAGAGACCCAGTACTTC. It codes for CASSLAPGQGENQETQYF.

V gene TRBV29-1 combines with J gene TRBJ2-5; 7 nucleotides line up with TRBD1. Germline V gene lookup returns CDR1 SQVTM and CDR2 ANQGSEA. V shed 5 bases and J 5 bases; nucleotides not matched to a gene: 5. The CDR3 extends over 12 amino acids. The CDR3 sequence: CSVIGGAETQYF. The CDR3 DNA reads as TGCAGCGTTATAGGGGGCGCGGAGACCCAGTACTTC.

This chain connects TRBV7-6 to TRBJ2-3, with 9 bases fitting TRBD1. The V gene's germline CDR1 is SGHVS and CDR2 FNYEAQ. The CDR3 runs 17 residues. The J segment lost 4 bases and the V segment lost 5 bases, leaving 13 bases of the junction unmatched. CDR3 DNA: TGTGCCAGCAGCGTAACCCGGGACAGGGAGTTTTCAGATACGCAGTATTTT. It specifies CASSVTRDREFSDTQYF.